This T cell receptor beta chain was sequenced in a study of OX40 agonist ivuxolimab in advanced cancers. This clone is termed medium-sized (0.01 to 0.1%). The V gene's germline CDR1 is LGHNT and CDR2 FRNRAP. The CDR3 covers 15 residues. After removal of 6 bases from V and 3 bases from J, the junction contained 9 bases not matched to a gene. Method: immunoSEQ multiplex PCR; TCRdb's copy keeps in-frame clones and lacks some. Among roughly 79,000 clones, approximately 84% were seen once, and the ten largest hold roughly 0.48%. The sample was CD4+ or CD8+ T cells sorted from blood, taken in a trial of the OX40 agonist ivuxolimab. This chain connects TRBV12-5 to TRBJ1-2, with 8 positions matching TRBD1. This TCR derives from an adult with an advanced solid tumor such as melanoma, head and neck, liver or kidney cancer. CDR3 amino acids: CASGPGRGPHYGYTF. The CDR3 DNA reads TGTGCTAGTGGCCCCGGCAGGGGGCCCCACTATGGCTACACCTTC.